This T cell receptor beta chain was sequenced for a study of cytomegalovirus exposure and HLA in healthy donors. On the study more broadly: Tens of millions of unique TCRs from HLA-typed donors were held in an early release of data. General study points: Fewer N-insertions than the roughly 630-donor mean were reportedly shown by an Asian-associated ancestry cluster in a later analysis. Most TCR sequences were seen very rarely across donors, but some public TCRs occurred in many.

This CDR3 is 17 amino acids long. Germline values: CDR1 SNHLY, CDR2 FYNNEI. The ends were cut back, 0 bases at V and 0 bases at J, with 12 bases in the middle. PCR amplification relied on 60 Vbeta primers (plus 13 Jbeta primers). Generated by immunoSEQ multiplex PCR, the TCRdb table keeps only in-frame clones and is missing some. The sample totals 150,000 to 200,000 clones. A remark on this clone: Its target is not known.

This receptor was identified in a boy aged 5-17 years in good health and CMV-seronegative. The gene calls are TRBV2 and TRBJ1-3; D remains unclear. Material: PBMCs. The CDR3 DNA sequence: TGTGCCAGCAGTGAAGCGGGTGGGCAAATCTCTGGAAACACCATATATTTT. As protein: CASSEAGGQISGNTIYF.